This T cell receptor beta chain was recorded in a study of radiotherapy plus CTLA-4 blockade in lung cancer. Points on this clone: Its antigen is unknown.

Profiling relied on immunoSEQ multiplex PCR, and the TCRdb table lists in-frame clones only, not all of them. Among 53,000 or so clones listed, about 88% were seen once. General study findings and limits: In blood, TCR clones derived from the tumor expanded after radiotherapy plus ipilimumab.

The CDR3 extends over 16 amino acids. Per germline, CDR1 LNHDA and CDR2 SQIVND (reference sequence). The junction had 8 bases not matched to a gene; V was cut back by 5 bases and J by 6 bases. The source was peripheral blood, collected from a patient treated with radiotherapy plus ipilimumab. V usage is TRBV19 and J usage is TRBJ2-1; 12 nucleotides agree with TRBD2. The TCR sequence derives from a human donor with non-small cell lung cancer whose response to radiotherapy plus ipilimumab could not be evaluated. CDR3 nucleotide sequence: TGTGCCAGTAGTCCCCGACTAGCGGGGGCCCTCAATGAGCAGTTCTTC. This encodes CASSPRLAGALNEQFF.